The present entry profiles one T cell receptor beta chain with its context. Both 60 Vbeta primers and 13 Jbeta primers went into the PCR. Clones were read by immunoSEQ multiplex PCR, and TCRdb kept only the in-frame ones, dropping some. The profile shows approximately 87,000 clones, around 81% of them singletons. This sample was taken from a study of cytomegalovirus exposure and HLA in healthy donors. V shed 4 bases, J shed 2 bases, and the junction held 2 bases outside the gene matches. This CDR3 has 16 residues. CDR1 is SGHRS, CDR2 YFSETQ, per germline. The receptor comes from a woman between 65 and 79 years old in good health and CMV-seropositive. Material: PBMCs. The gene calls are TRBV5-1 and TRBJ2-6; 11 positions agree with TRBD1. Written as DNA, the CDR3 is TGCGCCAGCAGCCTGGGACAGGGGGCTGGGGCCAACGTCCTGACTTTC. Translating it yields CASSLGQGAGANVLTF.